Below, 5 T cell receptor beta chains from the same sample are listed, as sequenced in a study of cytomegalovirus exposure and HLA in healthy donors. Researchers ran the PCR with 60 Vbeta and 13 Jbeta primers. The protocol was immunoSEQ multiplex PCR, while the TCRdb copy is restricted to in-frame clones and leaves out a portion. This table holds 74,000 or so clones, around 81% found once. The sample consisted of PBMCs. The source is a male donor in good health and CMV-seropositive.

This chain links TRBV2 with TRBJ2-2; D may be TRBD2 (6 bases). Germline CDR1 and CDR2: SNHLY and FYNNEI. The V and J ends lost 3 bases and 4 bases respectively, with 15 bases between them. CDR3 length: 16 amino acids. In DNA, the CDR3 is TGTGCCAGCAGTGAGGGAGGACTACTTTTCACCGGGGAGCTGTTTTTT. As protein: CASSEGGLLFTGELFF.

The CDR3 DNA reads TGTGCCATCAGTGGGGGACTAGCGGGAGGGGGGAACAATGAGCAGTTCTTC. Protein: CAISGGLAGGGNNEQFF. The chain employs TRBV10-3 and TRBJ2-1; 16 bases are shared with TRBD2. This CDR3 has 17 amino acids. V gave up 4 bases and J gave up 5 bases; unmatched junction bases: 5. The germline V gene has CDR1 ENHRY and CDR2 SYGVKD.

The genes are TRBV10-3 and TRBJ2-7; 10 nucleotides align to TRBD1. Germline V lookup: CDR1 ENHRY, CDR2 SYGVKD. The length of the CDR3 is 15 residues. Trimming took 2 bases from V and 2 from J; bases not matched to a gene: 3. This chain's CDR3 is CAISEPGQGPYEQYF. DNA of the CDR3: TGTGCCATCAGTGAGCCGGGACAGGGGCCCTACGAGCAGTACTTC.

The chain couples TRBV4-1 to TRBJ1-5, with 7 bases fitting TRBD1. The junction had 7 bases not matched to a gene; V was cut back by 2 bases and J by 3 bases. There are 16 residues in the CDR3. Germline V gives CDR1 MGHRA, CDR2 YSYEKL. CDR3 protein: CASSQLLRGYNQPQHF. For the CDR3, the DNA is TGCGCCAGCAGCCAACTCCTCAGGGGGTACAATCAGCCCCAGCATTTT.

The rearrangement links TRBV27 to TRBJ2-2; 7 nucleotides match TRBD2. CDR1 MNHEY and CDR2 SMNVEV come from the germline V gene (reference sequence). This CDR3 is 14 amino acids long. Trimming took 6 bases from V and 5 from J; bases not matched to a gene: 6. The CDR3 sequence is CASSLSGRTGELFF. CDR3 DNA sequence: TGTGCCAGCAGCCTTAGCGGGCGTACCGGGGAGCTGTTTTTT.